This entry features one T cell receptor beta chain sequence. Trimming cost V 2 bases and J 6 bases, with 15 bases left between them. Germline-derived CDR1 and CDR2 are DFQATT and SNEGSKA (reference sequence). This CDR3 comprises 14 residues. These data originate in a study of T-cell reconstitution after alpha-beta-depleted transplantation in children. Unique molecular identifiers were incorporated during preparation of the TCRbeta library. TCRdb processed the PCR reads anew with MiXCR; each CDR3 protein has one entry. This table has a few hundred thousand distinct CDR3 sequences, over 25% appearing once.

This chain links TRBV20-1 with TRBJ2-3; D is possibly TRBD2 (7 bases). The sequenced sample was PBMCs, obtained before TCRalphabeta/CD19-depleted stem cell transplant. This sequence was found in a boy in the first two years of life with Wiskott-Aldrich syndrome, due to receive a stem cell transplant. The CDR3 coding sequence is TGCAGTGCTAGATCCGGTGGGAGGGGGGATACGCAGTATTTT. Translation: CSARSGGRGDTQYF.